A selection of T cell receptor beta chains follows, all from one sample in a study of T cell repertoires in cytomegalovirus infection. Using its own MiXCR run on the reads, TCRdb lists one record per CDR3 protein. The sample records over 150,000 distinct CDR3 sequences, approximately 17% being singletons. Sequencing input: CD8+ T cells from PBMCs. These receptors were taken from a human donor in good health (CMV status not recorded). Some clones in this sample may be carry-over from other donors' samples. Each CDR3 is given with its conserved first and last residue. Each record gives: D gene, J gene, clone size, V gene, CDR3 protein, CDR3 DNA. A D gene is named only where the DNA matches it firmly. Clone size appears in some rows only: once, few, many, or a class for an expanded clone.

TRBD1,TRBJ1-1,few,TRBV6-6,CASTWDSLNTEAFF,TGTGCCAGCACGTGGGACAGTTTGAACACTGAAGCTTTCTTT
.,TRBJ2-7,many,TRBV7-2,CASSFNYEQYF,TGTGCCAGCAGCTTCAACTACGAGCAGTACTTC
.,TRBJ2-4,once,TRBV7-9,CASSLEALAKNIQYF,TGTGCCAGCAGCTTAGAGGCGTTGGCCAAAAACATTCAGTACTTC
.,TRBJ2-1,few,TRBV5-4,CASTHQGHNSYNEQFF,TGTGCCAGCACCCACCAAGGACACAACTCCTACAATGAGCAGTTCTTC
.,TRBJ2-3,.,TRBV12-3/TRBV12-4,CASRPTGTILTDTQYF,TGTGCCAGCAGACCCACCGGGACGATCTTAACAGATACGCAGTATTTT
.,TRBJ2-7,few,TRBV6-2/TRBV6-3,CASRNPSLYEQYF,TGTGCCAGCCGGAACCCCAGCCTCTACGAGCAGTACTTC
.,TRBJ2-7,few,TRBV7-9,CASSSGGPSYEQYF,TGTGCCAGCAGTTCCGGGGGGCCCTCCTACGAGCAGTACTTC
.,TRBJ2-3,.,TRBV7-6,CASSSRQGYDTQYF,TGTGCCAGCAGCTCACGCCAGGGGTACGATACGCAGTATTTT
.,TRBJ2-5,few,TRBV20-1,CSARDHQGRTQETQYF,TGCAGTGCTAGAGATCATCAGGGTAGAACCCAAGAGACCCAGTACTTC
.,TRBJ1-2,.,TRBV9,CASSPTLQTNYGYTF,TGTGCCAGCAGCCCGACCCTCCAAACAAACTATGGCTACACCTTC
.,TRBJ2-7,many,TRBV7-2,CASSLGPVDYEQYF,TGTGCCAGCAGCTTAGGCCCAGTCGACTACGAGCAGTACTTC
.,TRBJ1-1,few,TRBV7-6,CASSLGLGLNTEAFF,TGTGCCAGCAGCTTGGGTTTGGGCCTGAACACTGAAGCTTTCTTT
.,TRBJ2-7,few,TRBV7-8,CASSPGGGLTSYEQYF,TGTGCCAGCAGCCCCGGAGGCGGCCTTACCTCCTACGAGCAGTACTTC
TRBD1,TRBJ1-2,few,TRBV28,CASSLGLGQIYGYTF,TGTGCCAGCAGTTTGGGGCTGGGACAGATATATGGCTACACCTTC
.,TRBJ1-4,.,TRBV20-1,CSPESAGAIGEKLFF,TGCAGTCCAGAGAGTGCCGGGGCTATCGGTGAAAAACTGTTTTTT
.,TRBJ2-2,.,TRBV9,CASSVVPRGTNTGELFF,TGTGCCAGCAGCGTAGTTCCCCGGGGGACGAACACCGGGGAGCTGTTTTTT
.,TRBJ2-7,few,TRBV7-2,CASSSSPGRDEQYF,TGTGCCAGCAGCTCCTCCCCCGGCAGAGACGAGCAGTACTTC
.,TRBJ2-7,.,TRBV14,CASSDPGETYEQYF,TGTGCCAGCAGCGATCCAGGGGAAACCTACGAGCAGTACTTC
.,TRBJ2-1,few,TRBV27,CASSTSQGISYNEQFF,TGTGCCAGCAGCACCTCGCAGGGTATCTCCTACAATGAGCAGTTCTTC
TRBD1,TRBJ2-7,few,TRBV12-5,CASGTGGSYEQYF,TGTGCTAGTGGGACAGGGGGAAGCTACGAGCAGTACTTC
TRBD1,TRBJ2-7,few,TRBV4-3,CASSLRTGQYEQYF,TGCGCCAGCAGCCTCCGGACAGGGCAATACGAGCAGTACTTC
TRBD2,TRBJ2-5,.,TRBV11-2,CASSLTSGAKYQETQYF,TGTGCCAGCAGCCTCACTAGCGGGGCGAAGTACCAAGAGACCCAGTACTTC
TRBD1,TRBJ2-1,.,TRBV5-4,CASSLPGGHRSYNEQFF,TGTGCCAGCAGTTTACCAGGGGGCCACCGCTCCTACAATGAGCAGTTCTTC
TRBD1,TRBJ2-7,.,TRBV29-1,CSVDTGVGDEQYF,TGCAGCGTTGATACAGGGGTGGGCGACGAGCAGTACTTC
TRBD2,TRBJ2-1,few,TRBV20-1,CSARDGLAAYNEQFF,TGCAGTGCTCGAGACGGACTAGCGGCTTACAATGAGCAGTTCTTC
.,TRBJ1-1,.,TRBV7-6,CASSFGGSSAEAFF,TGTGCCAGCAGCTTTGGGGGAAGTTCGGCTGAAGCTTTCTTT
.,TRBJ2-7,few,TRBV7-6,CASSLERGVNYEQYF,TGTGCCAGCAGCTTAGAGAGGGGCGTCAACTACGAGCAGTACTTC
.,TRBJ2-3,few,TRBV11-2,CASSFLELSSTDTQYF,TGTGCCAGCAGCTTTTTAGAACTAAGTAGCACAGATACGCAGTATTTT
.,TRBJ1-5,few,TRBV6-5,CASSFSTERSQPQHF,TGTGCCAGCAGTTTTTCGACAGAGAGATCTCAGCCCCAGCATTTT
TRBD1,TRBJ2-1,many,TRBV7-2,CASSHTGGKGNEQFF,TGTGCCAGCAGTCATACAGGGGGCAAAGGCAATGAGCAGTTCTTC
TRBD1,TRBJ2-7,many,TRBV12-3/TRBV12-4,CASSPGQKAYEQYF,TGTGCCAGCAGTCCGGGACAGAAGGCCTACGAGCAGTACTTC
TRBD1,TRBJ2-7,.,TRBV6-6,CASSHPRDSLFYEQYF,TGTGCCAGCAGCCACCCTCGGGACAGCCTCTTTTACGAGCAGTACTTC
.,TRBJ1-1,.,TRBV10-3,CAISEPNQGLNTEAFF,TGTGCCATCAGTGAGCCTAATCAGGGGTTGAACACTGAAGCTTTCTTT
TRBD1,TRBJ1-2,few,TRBV10-2,CASSEQGVFGYTF,TGCGCCAGCAGTGAGCAGGGGGTGTTCGGCTACACCTTC
.,TRBJ2-1,few,TRBV7-6,CASSGEVYNEQFF,TGTGCCAGCAGCGGAGAGGTCTACAATGAGCAGTTCTTC
.,TRBJ2-1,few,TRBV20-1,CSARGTLNTYNEQFF,TGCAGTGCTAGGGGGACACTTAATACCTACAATGAGCAGTTCTTC
TRBD2,TRBJ2-1,.,TRBV7-6,CASSLRTSRHNEQFF,TGTGCCAGCAGCTTAAGGACTAGCAGACACAATGAGCAGTTCTTC
.,TRBJ1-2,.,TRBV28,CASRTSGGYNYGYTF,TGTGCCAGCAGGACCTCGGGGGGCTATAACTATGGCTACACCTTC
TRBD2,TRBJ2-2,.,TRBV7-9,CASASGGTTGELFF,TGTGCCAGCGCTAGCGGGGGGACGACCGGGGAGCTGTTTTTT
.,TRBJ2-1,.,TRBV7-6,CASSSPLRGLGDTTYNEQFF,TGTGCCAGCAGCTCCCCATTGCGGGGACTGGGCGATACGACCTACAATGAGCAGTTCTTC